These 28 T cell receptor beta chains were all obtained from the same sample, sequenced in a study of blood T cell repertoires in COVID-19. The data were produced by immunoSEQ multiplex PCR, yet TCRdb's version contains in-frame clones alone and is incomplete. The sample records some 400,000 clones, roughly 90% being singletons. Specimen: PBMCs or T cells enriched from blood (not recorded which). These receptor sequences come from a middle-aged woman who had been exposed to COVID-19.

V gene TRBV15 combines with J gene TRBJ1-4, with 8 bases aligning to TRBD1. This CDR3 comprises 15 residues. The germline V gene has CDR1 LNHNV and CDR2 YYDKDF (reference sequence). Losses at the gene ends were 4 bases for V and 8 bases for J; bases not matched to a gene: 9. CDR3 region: CATSTHRDRREKLFF. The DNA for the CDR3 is TGTGCCACCAGCACGCACCGGGACAGGAGGGAAAAACTGTTTTTT.

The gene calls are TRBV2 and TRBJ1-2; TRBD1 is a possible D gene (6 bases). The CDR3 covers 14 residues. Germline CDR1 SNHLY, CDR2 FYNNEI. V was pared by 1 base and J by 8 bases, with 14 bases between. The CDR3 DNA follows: TGTGCCAGCAGTGAAGAGAGGACAGCGAGAGGCTACACCTTC. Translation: CASSEERTARGYTF.

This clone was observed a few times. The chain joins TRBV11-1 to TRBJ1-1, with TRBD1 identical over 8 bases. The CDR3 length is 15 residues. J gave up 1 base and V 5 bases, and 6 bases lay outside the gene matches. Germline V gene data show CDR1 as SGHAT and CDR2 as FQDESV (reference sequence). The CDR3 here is CASSPRGQGNTEAFF. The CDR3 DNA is TGTGCCAGCAGCCCCCGCGGACAGGGGAACACTGAAGCTTTCTTT. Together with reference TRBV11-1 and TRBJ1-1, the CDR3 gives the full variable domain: EAEVAQSPRYKITEKSQAVAFWCDPISGHATLYWYRQILGQGPELLVQFQDESVVDDSQLPKDRFSAERLKGVDSTLKIQPAELGDSAMYLCASSPRGQGNTEAFFGQGTRLTVV.

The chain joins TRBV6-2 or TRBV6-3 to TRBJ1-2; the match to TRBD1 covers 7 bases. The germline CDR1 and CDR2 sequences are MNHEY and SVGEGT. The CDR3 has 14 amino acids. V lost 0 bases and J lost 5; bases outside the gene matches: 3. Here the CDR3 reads CASSYSLTGYGYTF. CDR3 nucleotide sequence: TGTGCCAGCAGTTACTCACTGACAGGGTATGGCTACACCTTC.

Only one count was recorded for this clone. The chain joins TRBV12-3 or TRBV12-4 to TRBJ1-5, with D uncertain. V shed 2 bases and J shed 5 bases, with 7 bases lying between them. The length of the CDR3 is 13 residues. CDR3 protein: CASSLFEDQPQHF. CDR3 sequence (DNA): TGTGCCAGCAGTTTATTCGAGGATCAGCCCCAGCATTTT.

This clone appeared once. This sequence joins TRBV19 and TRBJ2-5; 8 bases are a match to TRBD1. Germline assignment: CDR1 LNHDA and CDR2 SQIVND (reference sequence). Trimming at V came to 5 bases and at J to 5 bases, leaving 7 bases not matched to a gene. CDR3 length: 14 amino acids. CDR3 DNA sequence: TGTGCCAGTAGTTCTGGACAGGGATCGGAGACCCAGTACTTC. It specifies CASSSGQGSETQYF. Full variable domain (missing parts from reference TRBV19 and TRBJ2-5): DGGITQSPKYLFRKEGQNVTLSCEQNLNHDAMYWYRQDPGQGLRLIYYSQIVNDFQKGDIAEGYSVSREKKESFPLTVTSAQKNPTAFYLCASSSGQGSETQYFGPGTRLLVL.

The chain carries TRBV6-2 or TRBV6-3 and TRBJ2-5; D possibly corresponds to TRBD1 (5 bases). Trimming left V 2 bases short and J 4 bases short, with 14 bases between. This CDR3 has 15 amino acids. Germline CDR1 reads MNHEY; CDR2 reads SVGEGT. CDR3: CASSYHRSGLETQYF. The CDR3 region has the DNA TGTGCCAGCAGTTACCACCGGTCAGGGTTAGAGACCCAGTACTTC.

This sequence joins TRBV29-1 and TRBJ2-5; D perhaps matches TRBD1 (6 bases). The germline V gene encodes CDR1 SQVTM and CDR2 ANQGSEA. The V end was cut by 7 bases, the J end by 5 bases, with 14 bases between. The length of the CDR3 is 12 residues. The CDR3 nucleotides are TGCAGCGCCTACAGGGTCGGGGAGACCCAGTACTTC. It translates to CSAYRVGETQYF.

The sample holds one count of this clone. The CDR3 spells CASSPPRGGTIGANVLTF. The CDR3 coding sequence is TGTGCCAGCTCACCTCCTCGGGGGGGAACGATCGGCGCCAACGTCCTGACTTTC. The rearrangement uses TRBV18 and TRBJ2-6, with 8 bases that match TRBD2. Trimming removed 3 bases from V and 7 bases from J; junction bases left unmatched: 14. The CDR3 loop spans 18 amino acids. CDR1 is KGHSH, CDR2 LQKENI, per germline.

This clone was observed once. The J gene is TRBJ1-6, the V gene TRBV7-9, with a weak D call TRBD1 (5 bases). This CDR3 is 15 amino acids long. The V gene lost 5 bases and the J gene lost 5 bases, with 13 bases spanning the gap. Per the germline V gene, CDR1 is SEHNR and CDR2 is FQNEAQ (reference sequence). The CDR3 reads CASSARGSDNSPLHF. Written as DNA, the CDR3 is TGTGCCAGCAGCGCCCGGGGGTCGGATAATTCACCCCTCCACTTT.

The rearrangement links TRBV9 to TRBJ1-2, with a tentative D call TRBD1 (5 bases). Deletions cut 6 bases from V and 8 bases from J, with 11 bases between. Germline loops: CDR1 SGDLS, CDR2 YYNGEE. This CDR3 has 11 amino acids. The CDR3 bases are TGTGCCAGCAAGGGGTTTACCGGCTACACCTTC. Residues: CASKGFTGYTF. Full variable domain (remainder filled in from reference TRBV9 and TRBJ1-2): DSGVTQTPKHLITATGQRVTLRCSPRSGDLSVYWYQQSLDQGLQFLIQYYNGEERAKGNILERFSAQQFPDLHSELNLSSLELGDSALYFCASKGFTGYTFGSGTRLTVV.

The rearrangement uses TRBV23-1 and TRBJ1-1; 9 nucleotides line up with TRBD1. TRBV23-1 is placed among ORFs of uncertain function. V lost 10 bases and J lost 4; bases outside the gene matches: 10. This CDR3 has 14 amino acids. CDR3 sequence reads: CAKTTGGAGTEAFF. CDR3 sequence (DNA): TGCGCCAAGACCACAGGGGGCGCGGGCACTGAAGCTTTCTTT.

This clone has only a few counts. The chain's CDR3 is CSVGYRGGYGYTF. DNA of the CDR3: TGCAGCGTTGGATACAGGGGCGGCTATGGCTACACCTTC. V gene TRBV29-1 combines with J gene TRBJ1-2, with TRBD1 identical over 7 bases. With V trimmed by 4 bases and J by 4 bases, 6 bases remained unmatched. The CDR3 loop spans 13 amino acids. Germline-derived CDR1 and CDR2 are SQVTM and ANQGSEA.

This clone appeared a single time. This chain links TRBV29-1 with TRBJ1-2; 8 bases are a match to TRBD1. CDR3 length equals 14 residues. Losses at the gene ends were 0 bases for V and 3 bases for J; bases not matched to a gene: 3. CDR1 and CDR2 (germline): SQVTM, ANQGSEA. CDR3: CSVEDRGRDYGYTF. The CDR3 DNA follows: TGCAGCGTTGAAGACAGGGGGCGCGACTATGGCTACACCTTC.

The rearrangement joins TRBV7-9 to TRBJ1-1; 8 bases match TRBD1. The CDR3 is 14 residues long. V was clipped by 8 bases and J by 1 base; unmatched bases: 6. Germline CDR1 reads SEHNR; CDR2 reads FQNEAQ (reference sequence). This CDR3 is CASRGGQGNTEAFF. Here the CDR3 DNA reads TGTGCCAGCCGCGGCGGACAGGGGAACACTGAAGCTTTCTTT. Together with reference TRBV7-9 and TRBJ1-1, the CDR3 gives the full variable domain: DTGVSQNPRHKITKRGQNVTFRCDPISEHNRLYWYRQTLGQGPEFLTYFQNEAQLEKSRLLSDRFSAERPKGSFSTLEIQRTEQGDSAMYLCASRGGQGNTEAFFGQGTRLTVV.

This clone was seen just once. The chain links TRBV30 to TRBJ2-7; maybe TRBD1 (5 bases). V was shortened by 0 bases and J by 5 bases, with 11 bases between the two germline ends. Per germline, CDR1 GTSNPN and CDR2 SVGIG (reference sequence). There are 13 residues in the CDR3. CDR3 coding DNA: TGTGCCTGGAGTGTTAGGGGCGCCCACGAGCAGTACTTC. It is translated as CAWSVRGAHEQYF.

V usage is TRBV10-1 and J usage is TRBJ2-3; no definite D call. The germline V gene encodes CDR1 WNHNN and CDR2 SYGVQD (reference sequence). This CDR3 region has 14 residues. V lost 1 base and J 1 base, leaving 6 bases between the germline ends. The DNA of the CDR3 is TGCGCCAGCAGTGAGTTGCAGGGCACAGATACGCAGTATTTT. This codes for CASSELQGTDTQYF.

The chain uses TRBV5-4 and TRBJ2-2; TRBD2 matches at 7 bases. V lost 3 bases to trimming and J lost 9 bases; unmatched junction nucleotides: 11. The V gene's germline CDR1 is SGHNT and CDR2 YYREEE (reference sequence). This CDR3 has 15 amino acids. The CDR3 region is CASSSPTSQVRELFF. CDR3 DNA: TGTGCCAGCAGCTCGCCGACTAGCCAAGTCCGGGAGCTGTTTTTT.

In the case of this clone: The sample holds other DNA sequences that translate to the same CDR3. CDR3 sequence: CATSLSGANVLTF. The CDR3 region has the DNA TGTGCCACCAGCTTATCTGGGGCCAACGTCCTGACTTTC. This chain links TRBV24-1 with TRBJ2-6; D gene ambiguous. Per the germline V gene, CDR1 is KGHDR and CDR2 is SFDVKD. The CDR3 spans 13 residues. Trimming left V 7 bases short and J 1 base short, with 4 bases between.

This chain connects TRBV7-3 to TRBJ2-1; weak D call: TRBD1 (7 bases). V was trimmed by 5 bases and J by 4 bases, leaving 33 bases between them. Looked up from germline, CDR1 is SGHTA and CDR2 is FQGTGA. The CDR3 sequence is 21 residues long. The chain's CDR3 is CASSPGGLRPMIGTEYNEQFF. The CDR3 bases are TGTGCCAGCAGCCCCGGGGGATTGAGGCCGATGATCGGGACAGAGTACAATGAGCAGTTCTTC.

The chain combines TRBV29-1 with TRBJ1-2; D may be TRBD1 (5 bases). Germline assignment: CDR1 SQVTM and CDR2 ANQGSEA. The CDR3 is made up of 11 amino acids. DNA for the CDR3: TGCGCCTCAAAGGGGAACTATGGCTACACCTTC. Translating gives CASKGNYGYTF.

The CDR3 nucleotides are TGTGCCAGCAGCTCCGGGACAGGGAAGGGAATGAACACTGAAGCTTTCTTT. Translation gives CASSSGTGKGMNTEAFF. The chain recombines TRBV11-3 with TRBJ1-1; 9 nucleotides line up with TRBD1. J gave up 0 bases and V 4 bases, and 9 bases lay outside the gene matches. Per germline, CDR1 SGHNT and CDR2 YENEEA. The CDR3 contains 17 residues.

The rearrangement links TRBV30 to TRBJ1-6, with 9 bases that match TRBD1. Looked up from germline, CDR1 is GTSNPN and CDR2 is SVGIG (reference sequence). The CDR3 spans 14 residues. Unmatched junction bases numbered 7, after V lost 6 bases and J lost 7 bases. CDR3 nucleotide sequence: TGTGCCTGCATTGGGACAGGGAGGAATTCACCCCTCCACTTT. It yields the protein CACIGTGRNSPLHF. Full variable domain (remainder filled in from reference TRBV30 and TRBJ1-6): SQTIHQWPATLVQPVGSPLSLECTVEGTSNPNLYWYRQAAGRGLQLLFYSVGIGQISSEVPQNLSASRPQDRQFILSSKKLLLSDSGFYLCACIGTGRNSPLHFGNGTRLTVT.

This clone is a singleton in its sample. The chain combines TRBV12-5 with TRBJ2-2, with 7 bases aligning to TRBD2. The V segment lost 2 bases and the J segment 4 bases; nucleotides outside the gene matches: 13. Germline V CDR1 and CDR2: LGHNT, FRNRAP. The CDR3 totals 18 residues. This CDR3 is CASGLKGRAGVSTGELFF. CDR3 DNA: TGTGCTAGTGGTTTGAAAGGGCGGGCGGGAGTGAGCACCGGGGAGCTGTTTTTT.

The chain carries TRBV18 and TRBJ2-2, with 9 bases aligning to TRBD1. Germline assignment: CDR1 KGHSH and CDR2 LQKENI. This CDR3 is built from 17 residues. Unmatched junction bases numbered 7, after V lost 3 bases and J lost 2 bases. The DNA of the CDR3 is TGTGCCAGCTCACCCCGGTTAACAGGGGGCAACACCGGGGAGCTGTTTTTT. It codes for CASSPRLTGGNTGELFF. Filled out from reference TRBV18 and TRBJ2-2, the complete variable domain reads NAGVMQNPRHLVRRRGQEARLRCSPMKGHSHVYWYRQLPEEGLKFMVYLQKENIIDESGMPKERFSAEFPKEGPSILRIQQVVRGDSAAYFCASSPRLTGGNTGELFFGEGSRLTVL.

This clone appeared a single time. CDR3 sequence reads: CASSLQGYTEAFF. CDR3 DNA sequence: TGTGCCAGCAGTCTACAGGGGTACACTGAAGCTTTCTTT. The V gene is TRBV6-5, the J gene TRBJ1-1, with 7 positions matching TRBD1. CDR1 and CDR2 (germline): MNHEY, SVGAGI. Trimming cost V 5 bases and J 3 bases; bases outside gene matches: 3. The CDR3 contains 13 residues.

The CDR3 protein is CSVSNRIEQYF. The DNA of the CDR3 is TGCAGCGTGTCCAACAGGATCGAGCAGTACTTC. V and J are TRBV29-1 and TRBJ2-7, with a weak D call TRBD1 (5 bases). The germline V gene has CDR1 SQVTM and CDR2 ANQGSEA. V was clipped by 6 bases and J by 6 bases, with 12 bases between them. CDR3 size: 11 residues.

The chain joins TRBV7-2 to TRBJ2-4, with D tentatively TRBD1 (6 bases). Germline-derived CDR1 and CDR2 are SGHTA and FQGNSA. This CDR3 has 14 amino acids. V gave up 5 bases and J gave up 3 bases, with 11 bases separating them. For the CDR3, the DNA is TGTGCCAGCAGCCCCAGGGGTAGCAAAAACATTCAGTACTTC. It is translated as CASSPRGSKNIQYF. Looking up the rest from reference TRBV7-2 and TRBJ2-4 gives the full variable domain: GAGVSQSPSNKVTEKGKDVELRCDPISGHTALYWYRQSLGQGLEFLIYFQGNSAPDKSGLPSDRFSAERTGGSVSTLTIQRTQQEDSAVYLCASSPRGSKNIQYFGAGTRLSVL.